This TCR beta chain was retrieved from a study of blood T cell repertoires in COVID-19. The wider study: The United States, Italy and Spain were the sources of the acute and convalescent COVID-19 samples. PBMCs, B-cell-depleted T cells, or T cells provided the cDNA or gDNA that made up the material.

The CDR3 has 13 amino acids. Germline V CDR1 and CDR2: SGHRS, YFSETQ. V was trimmed by 0 bases and J by 7 bases, leaving 8 bases between them. The data were produced by immunoSEQ multiplex PCR, yet TCRdb's version contains in-frame clones alone and is incomplete. The table shows about 86,000 clones, with approximately 80% occurring only once. Sequencing input: peripheral blood. The receptor was isolated from a woman older than 75 with active or convalescent COVID-19. The chain is built from TRBV5-1 and TRBJ1-5; D remains unclear. CDR3 amino acids: CASSLDFQQPQHF. Here the CDR3 DNA reads TGCGCCAGCAGCTTGGATTTTCAACAGCCCCAGCATTTT. The entire variable domain, with the rest obtained from reference TRBV5-1 and TRBJ1-5, is as follows: KAGVTQTPRYLIKTRGQQVTLSCSPISGHRSVSWYQQTPGQGLQFLFEYFSETQRNKGNFPGRFSGRQFSNSRSEMNVSTLELGDSALYLCASSLDFQQPQHFGDGTRLSIL.